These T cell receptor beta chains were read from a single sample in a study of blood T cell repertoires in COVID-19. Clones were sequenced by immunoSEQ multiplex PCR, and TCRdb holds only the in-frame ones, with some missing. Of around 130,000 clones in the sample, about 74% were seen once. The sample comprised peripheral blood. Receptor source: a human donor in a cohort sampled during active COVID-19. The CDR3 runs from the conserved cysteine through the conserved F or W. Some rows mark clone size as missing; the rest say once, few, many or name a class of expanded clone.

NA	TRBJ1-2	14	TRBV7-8	CASSLEQGAGGYTF
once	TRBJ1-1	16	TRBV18	CASSPTRRTVGTEAFF
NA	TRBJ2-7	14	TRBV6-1	CASSERTDYYEQYF
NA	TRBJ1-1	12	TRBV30	CAWSLAGAEAFF
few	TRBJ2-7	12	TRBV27	CASSTLGYEQYF
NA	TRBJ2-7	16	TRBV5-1	CASSRKTGVTSYEQYF
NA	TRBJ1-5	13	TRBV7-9	CASSVDRNQPQHF
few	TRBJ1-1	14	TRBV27	CASSPGQANTEAFF
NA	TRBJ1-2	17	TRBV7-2	CASSLARVGGANYGYTF
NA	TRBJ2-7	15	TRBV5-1	CASGRTSGQTYEQYF
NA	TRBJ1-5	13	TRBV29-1	CSVANDRVQPQHF
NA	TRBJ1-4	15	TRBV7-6	CASSSSTGTNEKLFF
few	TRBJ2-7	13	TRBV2	CASISDNSYEQYF
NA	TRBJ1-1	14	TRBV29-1	CSVEGTGGNTEAFF
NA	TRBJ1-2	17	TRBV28	CASRYPSGTGKNYGYTF
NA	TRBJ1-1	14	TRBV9	CASSAAGGSAEAFF
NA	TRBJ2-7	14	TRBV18	CASSPNSQGGEQYF
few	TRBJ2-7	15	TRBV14	CASSQSGKTSYEQYF
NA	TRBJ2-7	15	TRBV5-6	CASSSGLAVAYEQYF
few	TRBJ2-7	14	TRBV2	CASRSTDKSYEQYF
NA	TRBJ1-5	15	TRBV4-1	CASSQDTAGWQPQHF
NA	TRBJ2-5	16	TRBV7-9	CASSQEVVAASETQYF
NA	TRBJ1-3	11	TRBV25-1	CASDIGNTIYF
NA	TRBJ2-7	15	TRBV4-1	CASSRSAGDSYEQYF
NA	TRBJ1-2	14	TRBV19	CASSIQGGADGYTF
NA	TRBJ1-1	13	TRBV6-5	CASSQDRALEAFF
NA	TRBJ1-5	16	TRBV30	CAWSVRGSVRNQPQHF
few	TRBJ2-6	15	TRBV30	CAWGRDNSGANVLTF
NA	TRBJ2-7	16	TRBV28	CASSLLGLAGSYEQYF
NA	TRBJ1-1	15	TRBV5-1	CASSLVSGLNTEAFF
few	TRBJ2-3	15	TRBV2	CASSGTSGVLDTQYF
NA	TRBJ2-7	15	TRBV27	CASSFPRTHTYEQYF
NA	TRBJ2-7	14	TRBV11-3	CASREAGSSYEQYF
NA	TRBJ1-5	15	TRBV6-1	CASSEDGGWGQPQHF
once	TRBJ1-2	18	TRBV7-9	CASSPYGGTGDTNYGYTF
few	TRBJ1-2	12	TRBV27	CASATPGYGYTF
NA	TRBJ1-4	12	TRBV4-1	CASSQATGRLFF
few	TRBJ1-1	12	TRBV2	CASRGGGTEAFF
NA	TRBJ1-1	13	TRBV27	CASSLEVATEAFF
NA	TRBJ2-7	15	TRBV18	CASSVHGDYFYEQYF
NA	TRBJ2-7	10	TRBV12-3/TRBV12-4	CAVESREQYF
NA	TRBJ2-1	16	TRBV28	CASSSSGLAGLNEQFF
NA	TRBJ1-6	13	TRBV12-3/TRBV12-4	CASSQTQNSPLHF
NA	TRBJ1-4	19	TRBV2	CASSEVGRDRVLWNGKLFF